This T cell receptor beta chain was sequenced during a study of human T cells and chemical hapten exposure. About the study: How much TCR each sample yielded varied, mostly because pooled library volumes differed slightly. The study's findings and limits: TCRs above 1 in 1000 frequency stayed constant with DPC sensitization.

V shed 3 bases, J shed 2 bases, and the junction held 11 bases outside the gene matches. This CDR3 is built from 17 residues. Germline CDR1 reads MGHRA; CDR2 reads YSYEKL. This clonotype came up a few times. What it recognizes is unknown. Time point indicated: healthy volunteer bleed at 2 weeks. Blood, whole and unfractionated, served as the source for total RNA extraction. As the library was built, unique molecular identifiers were attached to individual cDNA molecules. How the authors handled the data: Counting gave a median of approximately 96,000 TCRs per sample, with values ranging from roughly 20,000 to 750,000. TCRdb re-derived calls from the RACE reads in MiXCR, one entry per CDR3 protein. The V and J calls reflect TCRdb's pipeline rather than the authors' work. The sample contains some 90,000 distinct CDR3 sequences, 8.5% to 9% of which appear only once.

Sequenced input: whole blood. The clonotype originates from a female donor in good health. Some clones in this sample may be carry-over from other donors' samples. This chain links TRBV4-1 with TRBJ2-3; 7 bases are shared with TRBD2. The CDR3 region has the DNA TGCGCCAGCAGCCATACCCGACTAGCCTTAACCACAGATACGCAGTATTTT. It encodes CASSHTRLALTTDTQYF.